The T cell receptor beta chain described here comes from a study of beta chain features in type 1 diabetes. Points from the study as a whole: PCR might favor shorter templates, equally in patients and controls.

About this clone itself: Its specificity is unknown.

The authors reverse transcribed all of the isolated RNA, so sequencing captured expressed TCRB transcripts. Assay used: immunoSEQ multiplex PCR; TCRdb lists only in-frame clones, some missing. The profile shows some 60,000 clones, over 50% of them singletons. CDR3 length: 13 residues. Per the germline V gene, CDR1 is MNHEY and CDR2 is SMNVEV (reference sequence). Trimming took 5 bases from V and 5 from J, leaving 7 bases between them. Sequenced material: Tregs from blood. This TCR was recovered from a woman between 18 and 29 years old in good health. The chain links TRBV27 to TRBJ1-6; no definite D call. The CDR3 loop reads CASSGPNNSPLHF. The CDR3 bases are TGTGCCAGCAGTGGCCCGAATAATTCACCCCTCCACTTT.